A selection of T cell receptor beta chains follows, all from one sample in a study of cytomegalovirus exposure and HLA in healthy donors. Measured with immunoSEQ multiplex PCR; TCRdb has only the in-frame clones, and not every one. This sample carries roughly 170,000 clones, roughly 80% of them seen once, and the ten largest clones take approximately 2.3%. Sequencing used PBMCs. Receptors were obtained from a female donor in good health and CMV-seronegative. Each CDR3 is given with its conserved first and last residue. A D gene is named only where the DNA matches it firmly. The listing skips clone size in some rows; elsewhere it reads once, few, many or a size class.

cdr3_nt cdr3_aa d_call j_call v_call clone_size
TGTGCCAGCAGTACCAAGGTGGGGGCCAACGGCCTGACTTTC CASSTKVGANGLTF . TRBJ2-6 TRBV28 few
TGTGCCAGCAGCTTAAACCCCCCAGGGGCAGACGGAAACACCATATATTTT CASSLNPPGADGNTIYF . TRBJ1-3 TRBV7-3 .
TGTGCCAGCAGCCAAGAAGACAGGGTGTTTGAGACCCAGTACTTC CASSQEDRVFETQYF TRBD1 TRBJ2-5 TRBV14 .
TGTGCCATCAGTGCCACCGGGACAGCCTCCTACGAGCAGTACTTC CAISATGTASYEQYF TRBD1 TRBJ2-7 TRBV10-3 .
TGTGCCAGCAGCGTAGGGGCAACAACTAATGAAAAACTGTTTTTT CASSVGATTNEKLFF . TRBJ1-4 TRBV9 .
TGTGCCAGCAGCGTACCGACTAGCGGGAGCAGGAACACCGGGGAGCTGTTTTTT CASSVPTSGSRNTGELFF TRBD2 TRBJ2-2 TRBV9 .
TGTGCCAGCCGGGCCGGGCCTAGCGAACTCTACGAGCAGTACTTC CASRAGPSELYEQYF . TRBJ2-7 TRBV2 .
TGTGCCAGCAGTCGGCGACTAGCGGGCGATGAGCAGTTCTTC CASSRRLAGDEQFF TRBD2 TRBJ2-1 TRBV6-1 .
TGTGCCAGCAGCCCGACCGTGGAGACGGGGGAGCTGTTTTTT CASSPTVETGELFF . TRBJ2-2 TRBV9 once
TGTGCCAGCACCACTAGGACAGAACATTCACCCCTCCACTTT CASTTRTEHSPLHF . TRBJ1-6 TRBV6-1 .
TGTGCCAGCAGCCGCGGACTAGCGGGAGGCAGGGAGACCCAGTACTTC CASSRGLAGGRETQYF TRBD2 TRBJ2-5 TRBV7-2 .
TGCGCCAGCAGCTGGTACGGGACCGGGGAGCTGTTTTTT CASSWYGTGELFF . TRBJ2-2 TRBV5-1 few
TGTGCCAGCAGGGCCTACAGGGGGGGGACTGGAAACACCATATATTTT CASRAYRGGTGNTIYF TRBD1 TRBJ1-3 TRBV28 .
TGTGCCAGCAGGTCAACAGGGAAAAATGAGCAGTTCTTC CASRSTGKNEQFF . TRBJ2-1 TRBV27 .
TGTGCCAGCAGAGCAACCACAGATACGCAGTATTTT CASRATTDTQYF . TRBJ2-3 TRBV7-2 .
TGCGCCAGCAGCCATAGACGGGACTACAGCTCCTACAATGAGCAGTTCTTC CASSHRRDYSSYNEQFF TRBD2 TRBJ2-1 TRBV4-3 .
TGTGCCAGCAAACTATCCGGGACTAGCAGTGCAGATACGCAGTATTTT CASKLSGTSSADTQYF TRBD2 TRBJ2-3 TRBV27 .
TGTGCCAGCAGTTACTCGGGGGGCTATGGCTACACCTTC CASSYSGGYGYTF . TRBJ1-2 TRBV6-5 .
TGTGCCAGCAGCCTGAGACAGGGGGCAAATCAGCCCCAGCATTTT CASSLRQGANQPQHF TRBD1 TRBJ1-5 TRBV5-8 .
TGTGCCAGCAGCCCCAACACAGATACGCAGTATTTT CASSPNTDTQYF . TRBJ2-3 TRBV9 .
TGTGCCAGCAGCCAAGTTAGTGCAGATACGCAGTATTTT CASSQVSADTQYF . TRBJ2-3 TRBV4-2 few
TGCAGCGCCCGACTAGCGGCAGATACGCAGTATTTT CSARLAADTQYF TRBD2 TRBJ2-3 TRBV29-1 .
TGCGCCAGCAGCCAAAAGGAAGGGGGCTCCTACGAGCAGTACTTC CASSQKEGGSYEQYF . TRBJ2-7 TRBV4-3 .
TGTGCCAGTAGTCAACAGGTTCTGGGCGGCTACACCTTC CASSQQVLGGYTF . TRBJ1-2 TRBV19 .
TGTGCCTGGAGTGTGACTCCCAATCAGCCCCAGCATTTT CAWSVTPNQPQHF . TRBJ1-5 TRBV30 .
TGTGCCAGCTCACCACTGGACCGGGACACGGAAGCTTTCTTT CASSPLDRDTEAFF . TRBJ1-1 TRBV18 .
TGTGCCAGTAGTATTGGCCTGTCGAACACCGGGGAGCTGTTTTTT CASSIGLSNTGELFF . TRBJ2-2 TRBV19 once
TGTGCCAGCAGTTTGACAGAGCCCGGGACCCAGTACTTC CASSLTEPGTQYF . TRBJ2-5 TRBV28 .
TGTGCCAGCAACAATAGGCGCCTAGCGGGGGGCGACCAAGAGACCCAGTACTTC CASNNRRLAGGDQETQYF TRBD2 TRBJ2-5 TRBV11-3 .
TGTGCCAGCAGCCACGACAAGGACAGCCGGACCGGGGAGCTGTTTTTT CASSHDKDSRTGELFF . TRBJ2-2 TRBV7-9 .
TGCAGCGGTCGACAGGGAGCCTATGGCTACACCTTC CSGRQGAYGYTF TRBD1 TRBJ1-2 TRBV29-1 .
TGCAGCGTTGGGGCTAGCGAGACCTACGAGCAGTACTTC CSVGASETYEQYF . TRBJ2-7 TRBV29-1 .
TGTGCCAGTAGTATTCGGGGACTAGCGGGCCAACGACTCACCGGGGAGCTGTTTTTT CASSIRGLAGQRLTGELFF TRBD2 TRBJ2-2 TRBV19 .
TGTGCCAGCAGCAGTATATACAGGGGGCGGACTGAAGCTTTCTTT CASSSIYRGRTEAFF TRBD1 TRBJ1-1 TRBV11-2 .
TGTGCCAGCAGGGGTGGGGGGGGGCTCTCTGGGGCCAACGTCCTGACTTTC CASRGGGGLSGANVLTF . TRBJ2-6 TRBV2 .
TGTGCCAGCAGTGCGTTCGCGGGCCCCTACAATGAGCAGTTCTTC CASSAFAGPYNEQFF . TRBJ2-1 TRBV6-5 .
TGTGCCAGCAGCCCGCGGACAGGGACTGGAAACACCATATATTTT CASSPRTGTGNTIYF TRBD1 TRBJ1-3 TRBV7-9 .
TGTGCCAGCAGCATCGGGACTAGCGGAATCACAGATACGCAGTATTTT CASSIGTSGITDTQYF TRBD2 TRBJ2-3 TRBV9 .
TGTGCCAGTAGGGGCAGCCCCTCTGGGGCCAACGTCCTGACTTTC CASRGSPSGANVLTF . TRBJ2-6 TRBV19 .
TGTGCCAGCAGTCCCCCTGGGGGGGGGTGGGGCGGGCGAGCTTTCTTT CASSPPGGGWGGRAFF . TRBJ1-1 TRBV28 .
TGTGCCAGCAGTTACCAGGGTTCCGGCACCGGGGAGCTGTTTTTT CASSYQGSGTGELFF . TRBJ2-2 TRBV6-5 .
TGTGCCAGCAGCTTAGTCCCTAGCGGCTTCACAGATACGCAGTATTTT CASSLVPSGFTDTQYF TRBD2 TRBJ2-3 TRBV7-2 .
TGTGCCAGCAGCCTAGGGGTTGGGGGAGGGCTACGGAATGAGCAGTTCTTC CASSLGVGGGLRNEQFF TRBD2 TRBJ2-1 TRBV11-2 once
TGTGCCACCAGCGGCCGGATCGACAGTTACGAGCAGTACTTC CATSGRIDSYEQYF . TRBJ2-7 TRBV15 .
TGTGCCATCAGTGGTACTAGCGGGGGGGTTTACGAGCAGTACTTC CAISGTSGGVYEQYF TRBD2 TRBJ2-7 TRBV10-3 .
TGTGCCAGCAGCGCGGGAGGGCAGGCGGACTACGAGCAGTACTTC CASSAGGQADYEQYF TRBD2 TRBJ2-7 TRBV9 .